This T cell receptor beta chain was captured in a study of blood T cell repertoires in COVID-19. As for the study in general: Italy, Spain and the United States were the sources of the convalescent and acute COVID-19 samples. The cDNA or gDNA used as material had been derived from T cells, B-cell-depleted T cells, or PBMCs.

Authors' analysis steps: How many nucleated cells were present was estimated from reference gene primer amplification. The table came from immunoSEQ multiplex PCR; TCRdb's copy has only in-frame clones and leaves some out. That table furnishes V, J and clone size, whereas the DNA furnished D and trimming. The sample has more than 250,000 clones, over 75% seen once. The receptor's source is a man in his fifties or sixties with active or convalescent COVID-19. Sample: peripheral blood.

The CDR3: CASSSGTGQSPLHF. The DNA for the CDR3 is TGTGCCAGCAGCTCGGGGACAGGGCAGTCACCCCTCCACTTT. The genes are TRBV5-5 and TRBJ1-6; 9 bases align to TRBD1. V trimming: 3 bases; J trimming: 10 bases; junction bases outside the gene matches: 5. Per germline, CDR1 SGHKS and CDR2 YYEKEE (reference sequence). The CDR3 sequence is 14 residues long.